Each of the 22 T cell receptor beta chains below was sequenced from the same sample in a study of Graves' ophthalmopathy and Graves' hyperthyroidism. RNA served as the template for amplifying TCR beta CDR3 regions. First-round RT-PCR relied on HTBI primers, and a second-round multiplex PCR came next. From the multiplex PCR reads, TCRdb called clonotypes with MiXCR, one entry per CDR3 protein. The data show about 740,000 distinct CDR3 sequences, 40% seen once. The sequencing input was peripheral blood. These receptors all come from an adult man with Graves' ophthalmopathy.

V gene TRBV7-9 combines with J gene TRBJ2-5; D is perhaps TRBD1 (5 bases). Judging by the DNA end, TRBJ2-1 fits better; the J call may be wrong. The length of the CDR3 is 15 residues. Germline V gene sequence: CDR1 SEHNR, CDR2 FQNEAQ (reference sequence). The CDR3 bases are TGTGCCAGCAGCTTGAGGACAAGCCCGTACAATGAGCAGTTCTTC. This gives the protein CASSLRTSPYNEQFF.

A note on this clonotype: Compared with germline, one end of the junction differs, possibly owing to a read error. CDR3 coding DNA: TGTACCAGTAGCCTCCTTATGGACAGTAACTATGGCTACACCTTC. Amino acids: CTSSLLMDSNYGYTF. The rearrangement uses TRBV19 and TRBJ1-2; TRBD1 might be the D (6 bases). Per the germline V gene, CDR1 is LNHDA and CDR2 is SQIVND (reference sequence). This CDR3 region has 15 residues.

The chain couples TRBV25-1 to TRBJ1-1, with no clear D. Germline assignment: CDR1 MGHDK and CDR2 SYGVNS. The V and J ends lost 3 bases and 3 bases respectively, with 11 bases between them. The CDR3 has 14 amino acids. The CDR3 loop reads CASSDSDKDTEAFF. CDR3 sequence (DNA): TGTGCCAGCAGTGATAGTGATAAGGACACTGAAGCTTTCTTT.

V and J are TRBV9 and TRBJ1-6, with 8 bases identical to TRBD1. The CDR3 covers 15 residues. Germline V lookup: CDR1 SGDLS, CDR2 YYNGEE. V gave up 5 bases and J gave up 7 bases; unmatched junction bases: 8. CDR3 nucleotides: TGTGCCAGCAGTTCACCAGGGGGCGGAAATTCACCCCTCCACTTT. Translated, it gives CASSSPGGGNSPLHF.

V usage is TRBV16 and J usage is TRBJ1-1; D remains ambiguous. This CDR3 is 13 amino acids long. Germline V gene sequence: CDR1 KGHSY, CDR2 FQNENV. Trimming pared 2 bases from V and 7 bases from J, leaving 11 bases between. CDR3 in DNA: TGTGCCAGCAGCCAAGTTCGGCCGGGTGAAGCTTTCTTT. Its translation is CASSQVRPGEAFF.

This clonotype turned up a few times. The chain links TRBV5-1 to TRBJ2-7; the match to TRBD2 covers 7 bases. CDR1 is SGHRS and CDR2 is YFSETQ in the germline V gene. This CDR3 has 13 residues. The V gene end was trimmed by 1 base and the J gene end by 3 bases; junction bases not matched to a gene: 1. The CDR3 sequence: CASSLPSGYEQYF. Written as DNA, the CDR3 is TGCGCCAGCAGCTTGCCTAGCGGCTACGAGCAGTACTTC.

The sample holds many counts of this clonotype. This chain links TRBV7-9 with TRBJ1-1, with 9 nucleotides matching TRBD1. CDR3 length: 15 amino acids. The germline V gene has CDR1 SEHNR and CDR2 FQNEAQ (reference sequence). Losses at the gene ends were 5 bases for V and 1 base for J; bases not matched to a gene: 5. The CDR3 DNA sequence: TGTGCCAGCAGCAACCGGGACAGGGAGAACACTGAAGCTTTCTTT. As protein: CASSNRDRENTEAFF.

A single count supports this clonotype. The chain couples TRBV29-1 to TRBJ2-7; D could derive from TRBD1 or TRBD2 (6 bases each). This CDR3 is 12 amino acids long. Germline CDR1 SQVTM, CDR2 ANQGSEA. V gave up 7 bases and J gave up 3 bases, with 13 bases separating them. The CDR3 is CSGGANIYEQYF. CDR3 DNA sequence: TGCAGCGGGGGGGCCAATATCTACGAGCAGTACTTC.

This clonotype was seen at least ten times. The chain links TRBV7-2 to TRBJ1-2, with TRBD1 matching over 8 bases. This CDR3 has 14 residues. V was clipped by 7 bases and J by 4 bases; unmatched bases: 8. CDR1 and CDR2 from the germline V gene are SGHTA and FQGNSA. CDR3 coding DNA: TGTGCCAGCACCTGGGACAGGAAGATCTATGGCTACACCTTC. Amino acid sequence: CASTWDRKIYGYTF.

The chain joins TRBV11-2 to TRBJ1-3; TRBD1 is a possible D gene (6 bases). The CDR3 contains 16 residues. Germline CDR1 is SGHAT and CDR2 is FQNNGV. Trimming left V 1 base short and J 0 bases short, with 10 bases between. CDR3 protein: CASSLGGQHSGNTIYF. Written as DNA, the CDR3 is TGTGCCAGCAGCTTAGGTGGACAGCACTCTGGAAACACCATATATTTT.

This clonotype came up a few times. The chain carries TRBV7-9 and TRBJ1-2; 9 bases map to TRBD1. CDR1 SEHNR and CDR2 FQNEAQ come from the germline V gene (reference sequence). The CDR3 is made up of 15 amino acids. V gave up 1 base and J gave up 5 bases; unmatched junction bases: 5. The CDR3 DNA reads TGTGCCAGCAGCTTAGAGGACAGGGGTGATTATGGCTACACCTTC. Translated: CASSLEDRGDYGYTF.

The chain joins TRBV6-5 to TRBJ1-6, with D possibly being TRBD1 (6 bases). With 0 bases removed from V and 17 bases from J, the gap between germline ends came to 20 bases. CDR1 is MNHEY, CDR2 SVGAGI, per germline. The CDR3 loop spans 15 amino acids. The CDR3 spells CASSYSGDIAFGVHF. The CDR3 bases are TGTGCCAGCAGTTACTCGGGGGACATCGCGTTTGGGGTCCACTTT.

This clonotype was observed many times. This sequence joins TRBV19 and TRBJ1-1; D is uncertain. This CDR3 is built from 12 residues. Trimming took 3 bases from V and 2 from J, leaving 4 bases between them. Germline lookup yields CDR1 LNHDA and CDR2 SQIVND (reference sequence). This CDR3 is CASSMLNTEAFF. CDR3 nucleotides: TGTGCCAGTAGTATGCTTAACACTGAAGCTTTCTTT.

On this clonotype: The germline gene is not matched at one end of the junction; a read error may be the cause. The V and J genes are TRBV25-1 and TRBJ1-1, with D unclear. The CDR3 covers 13 residues. Germline-derived CDR1 and CDR2 are MGHDK and SYGVNS. The CDR3 spells CAISEGSYTEAFF. In nucleotides, the CDR3 is TGTGCCATCAGTGAGGGCAGCTACACTGAAGCTTTCTTT.

This clonotype was seen more than once but under ten times. The J gene is TRBJ2-7, the V gene TRBV5-4; D is possibly TRBD2 (6 bases). The CDR3 has 13 residues. The germline gives CDR1 SGHNT, CDR2 YYREEE (reference sequence). Trimming removed 6 bases from V and 6 bases from J, with 16 bases in between. As DNA, the CDR3 is TGTGCCAGCACTCAATCTGGAGGGGCCGAGCAGTACTTC. This translates into CASTQSGGAEQYF.

In its sample, this clonotype was seen a few times. At one end the junction does not follow the germline gene, possibly because of a read error. The chain is built from TRBV19 and TRBJ1-4; tentative D call: TRBD1 (5 bases). Germline V gives CDR1 LNHDA, CDR2 SQIVND (reference sequence). This CDR3 comprises 9 residues. This chain's CDR3 is CASSPGRGF. Here the CDR3 DNA reads TGTGCCAGTAGTCCGGGACGGGGTTTT.

The table lists this clonotype with many counts. J is TRBJ2-5 and V is TRBV20-1; D possibly matches TRBD1 or TRBD2 (5 bases each). Trimming left V 3 bases short and J 5 bases short, with 13 bases between. The CDR3 extends over 13 amino acids. CDR1 and CDR2 from the germline V gene are DFQATT and SNEGSKA (reference sequence). CDR3 sequence (DNA): TGCAGTGCTAGGGGACGGCTGGCGGAGACCCAGTACTTC. It yields the protein CSARGRLAETQYF.

In this sample, this clonotype turned up a few times. The chain recombines TRBV5-8 with TRBJ2-7; D call uncertain. Trimming removed 5 bases from V and 1 base from J, with 16 bases in between. The CDR3 covers 15 residues. Germline V CDR1 and CDR2: SGHTS, YDEGEE. The CDR3 here is CASSHYSRFSYEQYF. The CDR3 bases are TGTGCCAGCAGTCACTATAGTCGGTTTTCCTACGAGCAGTACTTC.

The chain carries TRBV20-1 and TRBJ1-2; possibly TRBD1 for D (5 bases). Trimming stripped 6 bases from V and 5 bases from J, with 13 bases between. The germline V gene encodes CDR1 DFQATT and CDR2 SNEGSKA (reference sequence). This CDR3 spans 12 amino acids. The CDR3 protein is CSACQGGYGYTF. The CDR3 DNA reads TGCAGTGCCTGTCAGGGTGGGTATGGCTACACCTTC.

V and J are TRBV6-5 and TRBJ2-7, with TRBD1 matching over 9 bases. This CDR3 has 15 amino acids. The germline V gene has CDR1 MNHEY and CDR2 SVGAGI. Trimming cost V 5 bases and J 1 base; bases outside gene matches: 6. CDR3 sequence reads: CASSRTGGRSYEQYF. The CDR3 coding sequence is TGTGCCAGCAGTCGAACAGGGGGCCGATCCTACGAGCAGTACTTC.

Comments on this clonotype: A much larger clonotype is one base distant, so this may be a read error. The chain uses TRBV2 and TRBJ1-3; D remains ambiguous. Per germline, CDR1 SNHLY and CDR2 FYNNEI. V dropped 6 bases and J dropped 1 base, with 22 bases sitting between them. CDR3 size: 18 residues. The CDR3 here is CASRELVGRIQSGNTIYF. DNA of the CDR3: TGTGCCAGCAGGGAACTGGTTGGACGCATCCAATCTGGAAACACCATATATTTT. Complete variable domain (other parts from reference TRBV2 and TRBJ1-3): EPEVTQTPSHQVTQMGQEVILRCVPISNHLYFYWYRQILGQKVEFLVSFYNNEISEKSEIFDDQFSVERPDGSNFTLKIRSTKLEDSAMYFCASRELVGRIQSGNTIYFGEGSWLTVV.

A note on this clonotype: The junction departs from the called germline gene at one end, perhaps through a read error. The rearrangement uses TRBV7-9 and TRBJ1-4; D is perhaps TRBD1 (5 bases). This CDR3 has 15 residues. CDR1 and CDR2 from the germline V gene are SEHNR and FQNEAQ (reference sequence). The CDR3 reads CASSVTGTENEKLFF. CDR3 nucleotide sequence: TGCGCCAGCAGCGTAACCGGGACGGAAAATGAAAAACTGTTTTTT. Filled out from reference TRBV7-9 and TRBJ1-4, the complete variable domain reads DTGVSQNPRHKITKRGQNVTFRCDPISEHNRLYWYRQTLGQGPEFLTYFQNEAQLEKSRLLSDRFSAERPKGSFSTLEIQRTEQGDSAMYLCASSVTGTENEKLFFGSGTQLSVL.